One sample yielded the 23 T cell receptor beta chains listed below, sequenced in a study of cytomegalovirus exposure and HLA in healthy donors. Clones were read by immunoSEQ multiplex PCR, and TCRdb kept only the in-frame ones, dropping some. The sample consists of about 98,000 clones, about 90% of them appearing once. The sequencing input was PBMCs. The receptors originated from a man between 18 and 35 years old in good health and CMV-seropositive.

This chain links TRBV29-1 with TRBJ2-7, with D unresolved. Deletions cut 2 bases from V and 2 bases from J, with 7 bases between. This CDR3 is built from 12 residues. Germline CDR1 and CDR2: SQVTM and ANQGSEA. The CDR3 protein is CSVELSAYEQYF. The CDR3 DNA follows: TGCAGCGTTGAATTATCAGCCTACGAGCAGTACTTC.

The gene calls are TRBV28 and TRBJ2-5, with D possibly TRBD1 on 6 matching bases. This CDR3 is built from 14 residues. Germline V gene data show CDR1 as MDHEN and CDR2 as SYDVKM. Trimming took 5 bases from V and 2 from J, leaving 12 bases between them. CDR3 loop: CASSTWTEQETQYF. For the CDR3, the DNA is TGTGCCAGCAGTACCTGGACAGAGCAAGAGACCCAGTACTTC.

J is TRBJ2-3 and V is TRBV5-1; D may be TRBD1 (5 bases). V dropped 4 bases and J dropped 5 bases, with 14 bases sitting between them. CDR1 and CDR2 from the germline V gene are SGHRS and YFSETQ. The CDR3 sequence is 14 residues long. The CDR3: CASSGVTGGDTQYF. The CDR3 DNA sequence: TGCGCCAGCAGCGGGGTTACAGGTGGAGATACGCAGTATTTT.

There are many counts of this clone. The gene calls are TRBV19 and TRBJ2-2, with D possibly being TRBD2 (6 bases). CDR1 is LNHDA, CDR2 SQIVND, per germline (reference sequence). V was clipped by 3 bases and J by 6 bases, with 11 bases between them. This CDR3 has 14 amino acids. The CDR3 nucleotides read TGTGCCAGTAGTATTACTAGCAGCGCCGGGGAGCTGTTTTTT. Protein product: CASSITSSAGELFF.

The V call is TRBV5-6, the J call TRBJ2-7, with a tentative D call TRBD2 (5 bases). From germline, CDR1 is SGHDT and CDR2 YYEEEE. Trimming shortened V by 0 bases and J by 7 bases, and 8 bases separated the two germline ends. CDR3 length equals 12 residues. The CDR3 loop is CASSLAGLEQYF. In nucleotides, the CDR3 is TGTGCCAGCAGCTTGGCGGGGTTGGAGCAGTACTTC.

The rearrangement joins TRBV14 to TRBJ1-6, with D tentatively TRBD1 (6 bases). There are 14 residues in the CDR3. The germline CDR1 and CDR2 sequences are SGHDN and FVKESK. Trimming stripped 4 bases from V and 6 bases from J, with 10 bases between. This CDR3 reads CASSPRQANSPLHF. In nucleotides, the CDR3 is TGTGCCAGCAGCCCCAGACAGGCTAATTCACCCCTCCACTTT.

The gene calls are TRBV7-6 and TRBJ2-7; D possibly corresponds to TRBD1 (6 bases). The CDR3 covers 15 residues. Trimming cost V 3 bases and J 3 bases, with 15 bases left between them. Germline-derived CDR1 and CDR2 are SGHVS and FNYEAQ. The CDR3 DNA reads TGTGCCAGCAGCTTCGGGACCGGACAGAGCTACGAGCAGTACTTC. Residues: CASSFGTGQSYEQYF.

CDR3 amino acids: CASSQDPAAGNEQFF. The CDR3 bases are TGTGCCAGCAGCCAAGACCCTGCGGCGGGGAATGAGCAGTTCTTC. V is TRBV14 and J is TRBJ2-1, with D possibly matching TRBD2 (6 bases). Germline CDR1 SGHDN, CDR2 FVKESK. This CDR3 is built from 15 residues. Trimming stripped 0 bases from V and 7 bases from J, with 13 bases between.

The chain has TRBV9 and TRBJ2-1; 11 nucleotides line up with TRBD2. The CDR3 loop spans 16 amino acids. Germline trimming cut 4 bases from V and 6 bases from J; bases unmatched to any gene: 9. Germline V CDR1 and CDR2: SGDLS, YYNGEE. CDR3 coding DNA: TGTGCCAGCAGCCCAGGACTAGCGGGCCTCCTCAATGAGCAGTTCTTC. Amino acids: CASSPGLAGLLNEQFF.

The chain recombines TRBV29-1 with TRBJ2-4; maybe TRBD1 (6 bases). The CDR3 totals 15 residues. Per the germline V gene, CDR1 is SQVTM and CDR2 is ANQGSEA. Trimming stripped 7 bases from V and 0 bases from J, with 16 bases between. CDR3 residues: CSAAGGFIAKNIQYF. CDR3 DNA sequence: TGCAGCGCCGCTGGGGGCTTTATAGCCAAAAACATTCAGTACTTC.

This clone was counted between two and nine times. Without the conserved terminal phenylalanine or tryptophan, this CDR3 likely stems from a read error. The limits of the CDR3 on the DNA are not certain, so only TCRdb's listed CDR3 is given. The V call is TRBV21-1, the J call TRBJ2-7; the D call in the table, TRBD1, was not verified against the DNA. TRBV21-1 is an annotated pseudogene. Inclusive of both ends, the CDR3 amounts to 11 amino acids. CDR3 residues: CASSARDTLQL.

V and J are TRBV19 and TRBJ1-4, with no clear D. The length of the CDR3 is 13 residues. The V gene's germline CDR1 is LNHDA and CDR2 SQIVND (reference sequence). With 10 bases removed from V and 4 bases from J, the gap between germline ends came to 13 bases. In nucleotides, the CDR3 is TGTGCCACCTCGCCACTTCTTAATGAAAAACTGTTTTTT. It encodes CATSPLLNEKLFF.

The chain is built from TRBV5-1 and TRBJ1-1; weak D call: TRBD1 (6 bases). Per the germline V gene, CDR1 is SGHRS and CDR2 is YFSETQ. The CDR3 contains 15 residues. The V and J ends lost 1 base and 4 bases respectively, with 14 bases between them. The CDR3 here is CASSLFGQGPTEAFF. The CDR3 coding sequence is TGCGCCAGCAGCTTGTTCGGGCAGGGGCCCACTGAAGCTTTCTTT.

J is TRBJ2-1 and V is TRBV2; 7 nucleotides line up with TRBD1. The CDR3 length is 14 residues. Germline V lookup: CDR1 SNHLY, CDR2 FYNNEI. V shed 5 bases and J 10 bases; nucleotides not matched to a gene: 11. This CDR3 is CASSTRQGFREQFF. Written as DNA, the CDR3 is TGTGCCAGCAGTACACGACAGGGATTTCGGGAGCAGTTCTTC.

The chain uses TRBV4-1 and TRBJ2-7; 8 nucleotides match TRBD1. Trimming cost V 0 bases and J 6 bases; bases outside gene matches: 10. Germline CDR1 and CDR2: MGHRA and YSYEKL. CDR3 length equals 16 residues. CDR3 loop: CASSQDLSQGDVEQYF. The DNA for the CDR3 is TGCGCCAGCAGCCAAGACCTCTCACAGGGGGATGTCGAGCAGTACTTC.

The count of this clone is one. The chain combines TRBV2 with TRBJ2-1, with 9 nucleotides matching TRBD1. V lost 5 bases to trimming and J lost 3 bases; unmatched junction nucleotides: 5. Germline V CDR1 and CDR2: SNHLY, FYNNEI. The CDR3 contains 15 residues. DNA for the CDR3: TGTGCCAGCAGTCCCGGGACAGGGTTCTACAATGAGCAGTTCTTC. Encoded protein: CASSPGTGFYNEQFF.

J is TRBJ1-2 and V is TRBV29-1, with D hard to call. V was shortened by 4 bases and J by 2 bases, with 8 bases between the two germline ends. The germline gives CDR1 SQVTM, CDR2 ANQGSEA. The CDR3 is made up of 12 amino acids. The CDR3 sequence: CSVGLQNYGYTF. Written as DNA, the CDR3 is TGCAGCGTTGGGCTGCAAAACTATGGCTACACCTTC.

This rearrangement joins TRBV4-1 to TRBJ2-5, with TRBD2 identical over 8 bases. V gave up 3 bases and J gave up 2 bases; unmatched junction bases: 8. Germline lookup yields CDR1 MGHRA and CDR2 YSYEKL. This CDR3 spans 16 amino acids. CDR3 sequence reads: CASSHDSSGAQETQYF. The CDR3 DNA follows: TGCGCCAGCAGCCATGATAGTAGCGGGGCTCAAGAGACCCAGTACTTC.

V usage is TRBV10-3 and J usage is TRBJ1-5; D gene uncertain. Germline loops: CDR1 ENHRY, CDR2 SYGVKD. CDR3 length: 13 residues. V lost 5 bases and J lost 5, with 10 bases in between. Here the CDR3 reads CAISNSFYQPQHF. The DNA for the CDR3 is TGTGCCATCAGTAACAGTTTCTATCAGCCCCAGCATTTT.

The chain recombines TRBV5-4 with TRBJ2-7; 9 nucleotides line up with TRBD2. Germline V CDR1 and CDR2: SGHNT, YYREEE (reference sequence). The V and J ends lost 3 bases and 6 bases, in that order; junction bases with no gene match: 10. The CDR3 is made up of 15 amino acids. CDR3 sequence reads: CASSSDLAGASEQYF. In DNA, the CDR3 is TGTGCCAGCAGCTCAGACTTAGCGGGAGCTAGCGAGCAGTACTTC.

The rearrangement uses TRBV6-5 and TRBJ1-5, with 9 bases lining up with TRBD1. CDR1 is MNHEY and CDR2 is SVGAGI in the germline V gene. The CDR3 consists of 14 residues. V dropped 6 bases and J dropped 2; count of bases not matched to a gene: 2. CDR3 in DNA: TGTGCCAGCAGCACAGGGGGCGGCAATCAGCCCCAGCATTTT. Protein sequence: CASSTGGGNQPQHF.

The rearrangement links TRBV7-8 to TRBJ1-1; TRBD1 matches at 9 bases. The ends lost 6 bases at V and 1 base at J; junction bases unmatched: 3. CDR3 length: 14 amino acids. Germline loops: CDR1 SGHVS, CDR2 FQNEAQ. CDR3 sequence (DNA): TGTGCCAGCAGGCCGACAGGGGGGAACACTGAAGCTTTCTTT. Amino acid sequence: CASRPTGGNTEAFF.

V usage is TRBV7-2 and J usage is TRBJ2-3, with a weak D call TRBD2 (6 bases). V gave up 5 bases and J gave up 6 bases, with 12 bases separating them. The CDR3 extends over 13 amino acids. CDR1 and CDR2 (germline): SGHTA, FQGNSA. CDR3 residues: CASSGDFLDTQYF. The CDR3 bases are TGTGCCAGCAGCGGGGACTTTTTGGATACGCAGTATTTT.